This TCR beta chain is from a study of blood T cell repertoires in COVID-19. Across the study: Spain, Italy and the United States supplied samples that represented acute and convalescent COVID-19.

Authors' processing steps: It was from reference gene primer amplification that nucleated cell counts were estimated. Sequenced by immunoSEQ multiplex PCR; TCRdb stores in-frame clones only, minus some. V and J calls plus clone size are reproduced from that table; the DNA served to infer D and trimming. The table shows tens of thousands of clones, with around 84% occurring only once. Sequenced material: peripheral blood. The clonotype was recovered from a man in his 70s with acute or convalescent COVID-19.

CDR3 nucleotide sequence: TGTGCCAGCAGGAGCAGGGCCACAGATACGCAGTATTTT. As protein: CASRSRATDTQYF. The rearrangement joins TRBV5-5 to TRBJ2-3, with a tentative D call TRBD1 (5 bases). The V gene lost 5 bases and the J gene lost 2 bases, with 9 bases spanning the gap. This CDR3 spans 13 amino acids. Germline CDR1 and CDR2: SGHKS and YYEKEE (reference sequence). Full variable domain (outside the CDR3, taken from reference TRBV5-5 and TRBJ2-3): DAGVTQSPTHLIKTRGQQVTLRCSPISGHKSVSWYQQVLGQGPQFIFQYYEKEERGRGNFPDRFSARQFPNYSSELNVNALLLGDSALYLCASRSRATDTQYFGPGTRLTVL.